Below, one T cell receptor (beta chain) is given with its context. This sample is part of a study of PD-1 blockade in classical Hodgkin lymphoma. Every patient was affected by relapse after autologous stem cell transplantation, while exposure to brentuximab vedotin was not uniform. Isolation of CD8+ T cells from thawed PBMCs used magnetic negative selection. This CDR3 has 11 amino acids. V lost 5 bases and J lost 11, with 11 bases in between. Germline-derived CDR1 and CDR2 are MNHEY and SMNVEV (reference sequence). Libraries were prepared by immunoSEQ multiplex PCR; TCRdb keeps only in-frame clonotypes and omits some of them. Of fewer than 3,500 clones listed, over 55% are singletons.

The material sequenced was CD8+ T cells from blood, taken at baseline. J is TRBJ2-3 and V is TRBV27; a weak D match, TRBD1 (5 bases). The sequence was obtained from a human donor with classical Hodgkin lymphoma. The chain's CDR3 is CASSHQGKQYF. The DNA for the CDR3 is TGTGCCAGCAGTCACCAGGGAAAGCAGTATTTT.